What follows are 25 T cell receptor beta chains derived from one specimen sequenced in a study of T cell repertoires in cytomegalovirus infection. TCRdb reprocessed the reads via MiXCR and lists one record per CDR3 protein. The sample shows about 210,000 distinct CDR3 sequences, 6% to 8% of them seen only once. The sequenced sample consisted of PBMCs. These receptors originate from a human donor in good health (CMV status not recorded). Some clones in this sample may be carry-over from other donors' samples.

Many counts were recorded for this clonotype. The CDR3: CANEGGEQFF. CDR3 bases: TGTGCCAACGAAGGGGGTGAGCAGTTCTTC. This chain connects TRBV7-9 to TRBJ2-1; D possibly corresponds to TRBD1 (6 bases). Trimming removed 10 bases from V and 9 bases from J, with 10 bases in between. Germline lookup yields CDR1 SEHNR and CDR2 FQNEAQ (reference sequence). There are 10 residues in the CDR3.

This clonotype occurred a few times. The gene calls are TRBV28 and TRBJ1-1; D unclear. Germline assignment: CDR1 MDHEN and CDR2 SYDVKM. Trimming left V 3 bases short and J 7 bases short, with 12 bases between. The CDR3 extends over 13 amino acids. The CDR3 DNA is TGTGCCAGCAGTTTGCTCACCACATTTGAAGCTTTCTTT. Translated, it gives CASSLLTTFEAFF.

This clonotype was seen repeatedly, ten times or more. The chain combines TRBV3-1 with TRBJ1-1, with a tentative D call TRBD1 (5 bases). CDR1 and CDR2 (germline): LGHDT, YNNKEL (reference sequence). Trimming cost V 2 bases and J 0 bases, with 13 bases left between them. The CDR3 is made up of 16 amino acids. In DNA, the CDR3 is TGTGCCAGCAGCCAATCGGACACCTTCATGAACACTGAAGCTTTCTTT. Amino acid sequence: CASSQSDTFMNTEAFF.

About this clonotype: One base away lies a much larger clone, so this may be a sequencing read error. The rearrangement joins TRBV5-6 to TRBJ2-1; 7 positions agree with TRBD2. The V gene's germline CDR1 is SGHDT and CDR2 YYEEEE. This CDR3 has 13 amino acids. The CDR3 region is CASSFRGVNEPFF. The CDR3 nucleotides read TGTGCCAGCAGCTTCCGGGGGGTCAATGAGCCGTTCTTC. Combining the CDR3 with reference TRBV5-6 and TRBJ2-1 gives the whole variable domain DAGVTQSPTHLIKTRGQQVTLRCSPKSGHDTVSWYQQALGQGPQFIFQYYEEEERQRGNFPDRFSGHQFPNYSSELNVNALLLGDSALYLCASSFRGVNEPFFGPGTRLTVL.

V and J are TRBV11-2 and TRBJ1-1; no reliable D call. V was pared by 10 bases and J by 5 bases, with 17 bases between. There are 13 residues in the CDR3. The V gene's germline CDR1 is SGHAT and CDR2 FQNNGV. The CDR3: CATAPDWETEAFF. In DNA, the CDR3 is TGTGCCACGGCCCCGGACTGGGAGACTGAAGCTTTCTTT.

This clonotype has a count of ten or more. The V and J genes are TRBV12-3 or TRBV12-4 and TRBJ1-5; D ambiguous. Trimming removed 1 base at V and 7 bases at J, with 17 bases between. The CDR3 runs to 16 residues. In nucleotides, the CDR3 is TGTGCCAGCAGTTTAGGGCAAGGCCGGACCAGGCAGCCCCAGCATTTT. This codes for CASSLGQGRTRQPQHF.

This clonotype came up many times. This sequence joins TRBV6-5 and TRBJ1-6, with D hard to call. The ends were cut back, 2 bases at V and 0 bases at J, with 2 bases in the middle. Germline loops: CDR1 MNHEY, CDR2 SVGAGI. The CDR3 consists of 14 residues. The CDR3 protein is CASSYSSYNSPLHF. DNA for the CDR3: TGTGCCAGCAGTTACAGCTCCTATAATTCACCCCTCCACTTT.

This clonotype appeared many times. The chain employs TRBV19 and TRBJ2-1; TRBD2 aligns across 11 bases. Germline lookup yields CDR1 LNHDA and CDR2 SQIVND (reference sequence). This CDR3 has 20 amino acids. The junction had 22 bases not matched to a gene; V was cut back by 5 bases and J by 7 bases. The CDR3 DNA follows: TGTGCCAGTAGTTCGCTAGGGACTAGCGGAAACAGAGCACTTGGGAATGAGCAGTTCTTC. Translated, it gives CASSSLGTSGNRALGNEQFF.

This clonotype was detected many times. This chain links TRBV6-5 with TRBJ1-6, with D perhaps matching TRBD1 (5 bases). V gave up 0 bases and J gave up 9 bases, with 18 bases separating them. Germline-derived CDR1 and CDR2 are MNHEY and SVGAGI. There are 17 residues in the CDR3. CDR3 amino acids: CASSYSRTKKIVSPLHF. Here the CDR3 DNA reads TGTGCCAGCAGTTACTCGAGGACAAAGAAAATCGTTTCACCCCTCCACTTT.

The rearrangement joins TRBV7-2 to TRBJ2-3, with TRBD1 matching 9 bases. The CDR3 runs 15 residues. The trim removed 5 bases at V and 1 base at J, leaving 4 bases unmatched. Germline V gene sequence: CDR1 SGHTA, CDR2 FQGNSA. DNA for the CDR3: TGTGCCAGCAGCCCCGGACAGGGGCGCACAGATACGCAGTATTTT. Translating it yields CASSPGQGRTDTQYF.

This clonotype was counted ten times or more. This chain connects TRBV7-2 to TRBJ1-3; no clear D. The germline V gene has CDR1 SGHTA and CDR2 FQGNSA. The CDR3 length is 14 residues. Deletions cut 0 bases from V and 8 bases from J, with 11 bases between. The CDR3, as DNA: TGTGCCAGCAGCTTAGCACATATGACGGACACCATATATTTT. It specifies CASSLAHMTDTIYF.

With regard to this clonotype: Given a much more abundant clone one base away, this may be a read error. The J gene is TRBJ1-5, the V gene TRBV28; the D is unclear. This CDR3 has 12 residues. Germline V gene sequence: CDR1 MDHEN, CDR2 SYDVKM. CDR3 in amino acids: CASRSVNRPQHF. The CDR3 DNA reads TGTGCCAGCAGATCGGTCAATCGGCCCCAGCATTTT.

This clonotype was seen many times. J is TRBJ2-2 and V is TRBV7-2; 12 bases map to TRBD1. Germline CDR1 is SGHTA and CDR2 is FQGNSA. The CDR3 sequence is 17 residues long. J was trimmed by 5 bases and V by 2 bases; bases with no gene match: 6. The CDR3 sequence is CASSLPGQGARTGELFF. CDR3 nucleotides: TGTGCCAGCAGCTTACCGGGACAGGGGGCGAGGACCGGGGAGCTGTTTTTT.

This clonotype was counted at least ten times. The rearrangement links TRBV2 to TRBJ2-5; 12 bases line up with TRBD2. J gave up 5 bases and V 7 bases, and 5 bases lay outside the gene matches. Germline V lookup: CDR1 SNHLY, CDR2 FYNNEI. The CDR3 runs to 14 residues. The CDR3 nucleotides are TGTGCCAGCAACGGACTAGCGGGGACCGAGACCCAGTACTTC. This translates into CASNGLAGTETQYF.

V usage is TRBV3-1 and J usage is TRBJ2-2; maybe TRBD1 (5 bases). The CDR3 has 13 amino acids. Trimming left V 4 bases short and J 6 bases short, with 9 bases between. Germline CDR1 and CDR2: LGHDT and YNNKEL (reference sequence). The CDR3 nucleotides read TGTGCCAGCAGCCTTTCAGGGTCCGGGGAGCTGTTTTTT. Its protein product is CASSLSGSGELFF.

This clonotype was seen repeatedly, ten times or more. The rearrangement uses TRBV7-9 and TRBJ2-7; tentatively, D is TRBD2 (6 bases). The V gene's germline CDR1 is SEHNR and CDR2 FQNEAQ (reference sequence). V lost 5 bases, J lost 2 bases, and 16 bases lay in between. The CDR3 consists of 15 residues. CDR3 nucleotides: TGTGCCAGCAGCCCAGCGTTAGGGGAGGCCTACGAGCAGTACTTC. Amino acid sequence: CASSPALGEAYEQYF.

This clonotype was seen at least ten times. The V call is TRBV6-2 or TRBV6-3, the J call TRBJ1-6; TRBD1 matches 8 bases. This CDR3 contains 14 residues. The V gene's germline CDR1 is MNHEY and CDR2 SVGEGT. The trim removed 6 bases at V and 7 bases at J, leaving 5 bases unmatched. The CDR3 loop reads CASSSDRVNSPLHF. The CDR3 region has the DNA TGTGCCAGCAGCTCGGACAGGGTGAATTCACCCCTCCACTTT.

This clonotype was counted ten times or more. CDR3 in amino acids: CSAVRLESYEQYF. CDR3 nucleotides: TGCAGTGCCGTCCGACTAGAAAGCTACGAGCAGTACTTC. This rearrangement joins TRBV20-1 to TRBJ2-7; perhaps TRBD2 as D (6 bases). The V gene lost 6 bases and the J gene lost 3 bases, with 15 bases spanning the gap. Germline V gene sequence: CDR1 DFQATT, CDR2 SNEGSKA (reference sequence). The CDR3 consists of 13 residues.

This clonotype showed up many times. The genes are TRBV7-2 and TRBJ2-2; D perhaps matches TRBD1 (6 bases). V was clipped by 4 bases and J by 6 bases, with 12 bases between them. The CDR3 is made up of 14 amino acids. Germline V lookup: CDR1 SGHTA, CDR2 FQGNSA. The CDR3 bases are TGTGCCAGCAGCTACAAGACAGGTCCCGGGGAGCTGTTTTTT. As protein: CASSYKTGPGELFF.

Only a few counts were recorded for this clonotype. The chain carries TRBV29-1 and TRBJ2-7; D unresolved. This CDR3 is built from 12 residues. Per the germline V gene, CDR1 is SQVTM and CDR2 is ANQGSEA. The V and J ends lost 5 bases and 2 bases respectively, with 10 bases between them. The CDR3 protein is CSVRIGTYEQYF. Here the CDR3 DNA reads TGCAGCGTTAGGATAGGAACCTACGAGCAGTACTTC.

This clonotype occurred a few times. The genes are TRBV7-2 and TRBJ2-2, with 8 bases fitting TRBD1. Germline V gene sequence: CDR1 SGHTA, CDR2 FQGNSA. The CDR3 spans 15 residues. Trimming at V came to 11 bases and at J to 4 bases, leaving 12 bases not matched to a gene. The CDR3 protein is CAEGSRTGRTGELFF. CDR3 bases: TGTGCCGAAGGATCCAGGACAGGGCGCACCGGGGAGCTGTTTTTT.

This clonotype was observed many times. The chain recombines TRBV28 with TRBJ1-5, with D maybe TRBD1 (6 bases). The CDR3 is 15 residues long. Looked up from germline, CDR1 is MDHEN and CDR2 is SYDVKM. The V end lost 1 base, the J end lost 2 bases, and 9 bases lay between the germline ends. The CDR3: CASSLLGGGNQPQHF. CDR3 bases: TGTGCCAGCAGTTTATTGGGGGGCGGCAATCAGCCCCAGCATTTT.

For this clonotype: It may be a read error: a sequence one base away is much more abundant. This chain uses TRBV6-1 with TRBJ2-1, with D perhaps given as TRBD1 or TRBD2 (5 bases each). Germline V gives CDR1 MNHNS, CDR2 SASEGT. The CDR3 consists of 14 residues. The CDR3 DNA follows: TGTGCCGGCAGTTACACGGCCGAGGGGAATGAGCAGTTCTTC. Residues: CAGSYTAEGNEQFF.

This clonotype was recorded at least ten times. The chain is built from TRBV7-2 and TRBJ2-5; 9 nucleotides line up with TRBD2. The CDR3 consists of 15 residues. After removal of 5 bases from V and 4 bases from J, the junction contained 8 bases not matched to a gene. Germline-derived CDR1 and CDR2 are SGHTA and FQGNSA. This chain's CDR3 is CASSVGGGAPETQYF. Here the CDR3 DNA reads TGTGCCAGCAGCGTGGGCGGGGGGGCCCCAGAGACCCAGTACTTC. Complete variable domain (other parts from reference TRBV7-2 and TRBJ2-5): GAGVSQSPSNKVTEKGKDVELRCDPISGHTALYWYRQSLGQGLEFLIYFQGNSAPDKSGLPSDRFSAERTGGSVSTLTIQRTQQEDSAVYLCASSVGGGAPETQYFGPGTRLLVL.

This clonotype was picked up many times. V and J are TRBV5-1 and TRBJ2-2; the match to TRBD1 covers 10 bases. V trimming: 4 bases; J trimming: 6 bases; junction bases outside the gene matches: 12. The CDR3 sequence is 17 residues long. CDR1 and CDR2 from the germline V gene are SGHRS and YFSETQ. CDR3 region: CASSTPLDRGRSGELFF. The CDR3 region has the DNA TGCGCCAGCAGCACACCCTTAGACAGGGGGCGATCCGGGGAGCTGTTTTTT. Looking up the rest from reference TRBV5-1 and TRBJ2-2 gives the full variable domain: KAGVTQTPRYLIKTRGQQVTLSCSPISGHRSVSWYQQTPGQGLQFLFEYFSETQRNKGNFPGRFSGRQFSNSRSEMNVSTLELGDSALYLCASSTPLDRGRSGELFFGEGSRLTVL.